A selection of T cell receptor beta chains follows, all from one sample in a study of blood T cells in healthy people across ages. TCRdb recomputed calls from the 5' RACE reads with MiXCR, one row per CDR3 protein. The sample consists of 800,000 to 1,000,000 distinct CDR3 sequences, around 49% of them appearing once. The sample taken for sequencing was blood. These receptors all stem from a man aged 25-45 years in good health. Both conserved end residues are part of each CDR3. The D gene is left open where the match is weak. A clone size is listed for some rows: how often the clone was seen (once, few, many), or a class if it is expanded.

CDR3: CASSYDPRGRRDQPQHF
DNA: TGTGCCAGCAGTTATGATCCCAGGGGTAGACGGGATCAGCCCCAGCATTTT
D: .
size: .
J: TRBJ1-5
V: TRBV6-6

CDR3: CASSPGSTTKQETQYF
DNA: TGCGCCAGCAGCCCTGGCTCGACAACTAAACAAGAGACCCAGTACTTC
D: .
size: few
J: TRBJ2-5
V: TRBV5-1

CDR3: CASHDRGLNEQYF
DNA: TGTGCCAGCCATGACAGGGGTTTGAACGAGCAGTACTTC
D: TRBD1
size: few
J: TRBJ2-7
V: TRBV25-1

CDR3: CASSEGGNTDTQYF
DNA: TGTGCCAGCAGTGAAGGGGGCAACACAGATACGCAGTATTTT
D: .
size: many
J: TRBJ2-3
V: TRBV25-1

CDR3: CASSPRSWGSQPQHF
DNA: TGTGCCAGCAGCCCGCGATCGTGGGGTAGTCAGCCCCAGCATTTT
D: .
size: .
J: TRBJ1-5
V: TRBV3-1

CDR3: CASSSFRTGNSYEQYF
DNA: TGTGCCAGCAGCTCATTTAGGACCGGCAATTCCTACGAGCAGTACTTC
D: .
size: few
J: TRBJ2-7
V: TRBV7-6

CDR3: CASSSPGLYTDTQYF
DNA: TGTGCCAGCAGCTCCCCGGGACTATACACAGATACGCAGTATTTT
D: TRBD2
size: .
J: TRBJ2-3
V: TRBV11-3

CDR3: CASSLVQNEKLFF
DNA: TGTGCCAGCAGCTTGGTACAGAATGAAAAACTGTTTTTT
D: .
size: few
J: TRBJ1-4
V: TRBV7-9

CDR3: CASSHESGGSYEQYF
DNA: TGCGCCAGCAGCCATGAAAGTGGGGGGTCCTACGAGCAGTACTTC
D: .
size: many
J: TRBJ2-7
V: TRBV4-1

CDR3: CASSKLGQGAYNEQFF
DNA: TGTGCCAGCAGTAAACTGGGACAGGGGGCCTACAATGAGCAGTTCTTC
D: TRBD1
size: few
J: TRBJ2-1
V: TRBV14

CDR3: CASSYVKKANYGYTF
DNA: TGTGCCAGCAGTTACGTAAAGAAAGCTAACTATGGCTACACCTTC
D: .
size: .
J: TRBJ1-2
V: TRBV6-6

CDR3: CASSLVGAGNTGELFF
DNA: TGTGCCAGCAGCTTAGTGGGGGCAGGTAACACCGGGGAGCTGTTTTTT
D: .
size: .
J: TRBJ2-2
V: TRBV11-2

CDR3: CASSYNVGWNEQYF
DNA: TGTGCCAGCAGTTATAACGTGGGGTGGAATGAGCAGTACTTC
D: .
size: .
J: TRBJ2-7
V: TRBV6-2/TRBV6-3

CDR3: CASSQDPLVGAGGEQFF
DNA: TGCGCCAGCAGCCAAGATCCCCTAGTGGGGGCCGGGGGTGAGCAGTTCTTC
D: .
size: .
J: TRBJ2-1
V: TRBV4-1

CDR3: CASSPSSLGEQFF
DNA: TGTGCCAGCAGCCCCTCTTCCCTAGGTGAGCAGTTCTTC
D: .
size: few
J: TRBJ2-1
V: TRBV7-2